The clone carrying this T cell receptor (beta chain) has at least ten counts. The antigen remains unidentified. This record belongs to a study of CD8 T cells in ankylosing spondylitis. The CDR3 runs to 15 residues. V trimming: 4 bases; J trimming: 2 bases; junction bases outside the gene matches: 4. Germline lookup yields CDR1 MNHEY and CDR2 SVGAGI. Study-level findings and limits: Eight or nine highly homologous variants made up a TCR beta motif that seemed to typify ankylosing spondylitis blood. Prior work had noted some motif variants in reactive arthritis blood and synovial fluid. The disease-linked clones had a CD8+ phenotype and low blood frequencies.

Quantitative barcoded 5'-RACE was used to prepare TCR beta libraries. TCRdb recomputed calls from the 5' RACE reads with MiXCR, one row per CDR3 protein. Among a few hundred thousand distinct CDR3 sequences, around a tenth were seen once, and the ten largest hold around 6.5%. V is TRBV6-5 and J is TRBJ1-2, with 10 bases that match TRBD1. The sequencing input was blood, either unsorted or a sorted T cell fraction (not recorded which). The clonotype comes from a male donor with ankylosing spondylitis or in good health (not recorded which). The CDR3 loop reads CASSLTGGPNYGYTF. CDR3 nucleotide sequence: TGTGCCAGCAGTTTGACAGGGGGCCCCAACTATGGCTACACCTTC.